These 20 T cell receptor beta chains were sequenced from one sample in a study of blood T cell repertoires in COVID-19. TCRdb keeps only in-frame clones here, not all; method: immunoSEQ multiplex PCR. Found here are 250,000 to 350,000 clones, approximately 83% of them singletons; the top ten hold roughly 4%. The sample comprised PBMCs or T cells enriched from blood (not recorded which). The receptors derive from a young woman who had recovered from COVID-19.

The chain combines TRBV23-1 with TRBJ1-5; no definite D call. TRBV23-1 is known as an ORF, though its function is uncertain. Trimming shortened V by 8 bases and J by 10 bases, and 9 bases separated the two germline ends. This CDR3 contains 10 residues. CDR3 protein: CASPFLPQHF. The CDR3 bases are TGCGCCAGCCCGTTCCTCCCCCAGCATTTT.

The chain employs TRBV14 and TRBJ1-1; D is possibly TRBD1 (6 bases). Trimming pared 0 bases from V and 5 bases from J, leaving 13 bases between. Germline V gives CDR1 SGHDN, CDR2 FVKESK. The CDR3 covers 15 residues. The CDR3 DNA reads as TGTGCCAGCAGCCAAGATTTCGGGGGGCATACTGAAGCTTTCTTT. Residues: CASSQDFGGHTEAFF.

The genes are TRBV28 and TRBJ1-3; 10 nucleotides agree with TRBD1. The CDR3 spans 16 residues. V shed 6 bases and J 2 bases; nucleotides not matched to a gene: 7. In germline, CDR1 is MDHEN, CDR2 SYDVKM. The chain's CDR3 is CASSLPGTGAGNTIYF. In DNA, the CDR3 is TGTGCCAGCAGCTTGCCCGGGACAGGGGCTGGAAACACCATATATTTT.

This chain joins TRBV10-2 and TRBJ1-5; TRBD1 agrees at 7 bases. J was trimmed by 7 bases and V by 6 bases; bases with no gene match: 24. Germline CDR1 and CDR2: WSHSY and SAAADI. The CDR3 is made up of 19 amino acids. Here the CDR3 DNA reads TGCGCCAGCAGCCCGAATCGAAAGGGGGCCGTGGAAATAGGACAGCCCCAGCATTTT. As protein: CASSPNRKGAVEIGQPQHF.

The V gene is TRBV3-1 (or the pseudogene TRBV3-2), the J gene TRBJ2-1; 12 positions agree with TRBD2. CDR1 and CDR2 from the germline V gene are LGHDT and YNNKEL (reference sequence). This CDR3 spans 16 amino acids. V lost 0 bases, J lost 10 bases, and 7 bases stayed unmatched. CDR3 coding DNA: TGTGCCAGCAGCCAAGAGGTGACTAGCGGGAGAAAAGAGCAGTTCTTC. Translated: CASSQEVTSGRKEQFF.

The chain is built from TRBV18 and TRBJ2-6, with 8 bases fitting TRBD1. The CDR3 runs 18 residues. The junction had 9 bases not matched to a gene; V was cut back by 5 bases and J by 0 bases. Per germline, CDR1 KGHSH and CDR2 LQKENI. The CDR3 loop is CASSMRQGQFSGANVLTF. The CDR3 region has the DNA TGTGCCAGCTCAATGCGACAGGGGCAGTTCTCTGGGGCCAACGTCCTGACTTTC. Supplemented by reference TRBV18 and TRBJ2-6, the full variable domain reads NAGVMQNPRHLVRRRGQEARLRCSPMKGHSHVYWYRQLPEEGLKFMVYLQKENIIDESGMPKERFSAEFPKEGPSILRIQQVVRGDSAAYFCASSMRQGQFSGANVLTFGAGSRLTVL.

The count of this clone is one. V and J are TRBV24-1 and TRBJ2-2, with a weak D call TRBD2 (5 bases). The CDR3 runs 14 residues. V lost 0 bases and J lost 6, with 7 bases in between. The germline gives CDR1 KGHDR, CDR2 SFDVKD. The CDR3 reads CATSDLRESGELFF. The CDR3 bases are TGTGCCACCAGTGATTTGCGGGAATCCGGGGAGCTGTTTTTT.

CDR3 region: CASSQAAGDTGELFF. Written as DNA, the CDR3 is TGTGCCAGCAGCCAAGCCGCGGGAGACACCGGGGAGCTGTTTTTT. V is TRBV3-1 (or the pseudogene TRBV3-2) and J is TRBJ2-2, with 7 bases aligning to TRBD2. The V and J ends lost 1 base and 3 bases, in that order; junction bases with no gene match: 2. The length of the CDR3 is 15 residues. Germline V CDR1 and CDR2: LGHDT, YNNKEL (reference sequence).

CDR3 sequence (DNA): TGCAGCGTTGGAGGCAGGGCGGCAGATACGCAGTATTTT. It encodes CSVGGRAADTQYF. The chain employs TRBV29-1 and TRBJ2-3; D is possibly TRBD1 (5 bases). Germline CDR1 SQVTM, CDR2 ANQGSEA. The V and J ends lost 4 bases and 4 bases respectively, with 12 bases between them. This CDR3 region has 13 residues.

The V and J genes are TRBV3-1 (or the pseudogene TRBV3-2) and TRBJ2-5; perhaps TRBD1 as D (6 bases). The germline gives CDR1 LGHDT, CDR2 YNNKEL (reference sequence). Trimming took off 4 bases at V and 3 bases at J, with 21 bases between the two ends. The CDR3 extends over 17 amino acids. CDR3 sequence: CASSRPITGPAKETQYF. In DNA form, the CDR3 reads TGTGCCAGCAGCCGGCCGATTACAGGGCCGGCCAAAGAGACCCAGTACTTC.

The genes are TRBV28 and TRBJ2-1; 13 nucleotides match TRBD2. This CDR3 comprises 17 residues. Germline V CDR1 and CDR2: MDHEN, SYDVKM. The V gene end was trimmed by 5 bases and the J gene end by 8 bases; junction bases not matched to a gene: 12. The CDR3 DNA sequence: TGTGCCAGCAGTCGAAGACTCGGACTAGCGGGAGTTGATGAGCAGTTCTTC. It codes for CASSRRLGLAGVDEQFF.

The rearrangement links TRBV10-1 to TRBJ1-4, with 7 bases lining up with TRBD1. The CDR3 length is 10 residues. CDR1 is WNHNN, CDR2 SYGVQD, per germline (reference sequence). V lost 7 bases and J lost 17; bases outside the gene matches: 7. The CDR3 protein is CASKRTGSFF. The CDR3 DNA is TGCGCCAGCAAAAGGACAGGCAGTTTTTTT.

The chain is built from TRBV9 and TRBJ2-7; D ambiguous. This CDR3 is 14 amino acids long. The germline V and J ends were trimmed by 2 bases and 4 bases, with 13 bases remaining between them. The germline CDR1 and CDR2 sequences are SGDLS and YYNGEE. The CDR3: CASSVEMNVYEQYF. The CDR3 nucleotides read TGTGCCAGCAGCGTGGAGATGAATGTATACGAGCAGTACTTC. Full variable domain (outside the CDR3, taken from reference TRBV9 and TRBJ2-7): DSGVTQTPKHLITATGQRVTLRCSPRSGDLSVYWYQQSLDQGLQFLIQYYNGEERAKGNILERFSAQQFPDLHSELNLSSLELGDSALYFCASSVEMNVYEQYFGPGTRLTVT.

The DNA of the CDR3 is TGTGCCAGCGAGGACAGTTCAGCTTTCTTT. It translates to CASEDSSAFF. The rearrangement uses TRBV2 and TRBJ1-1, with a tentative D call TRBD1 (6 bases). Germline V CDR1 and CDR2: SNHLY, FYNNEI. CDR3 size: 10 residues. Trimming took 8 bases from V and 10 from J, leaving 11 bases between them.

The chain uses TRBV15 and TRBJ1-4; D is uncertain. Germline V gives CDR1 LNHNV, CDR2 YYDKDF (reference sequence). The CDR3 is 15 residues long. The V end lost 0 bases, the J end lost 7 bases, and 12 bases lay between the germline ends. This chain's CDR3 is CATSRDPGKVEKLFF. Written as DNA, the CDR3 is TGTGCCACCAGCAGAGATCCGGGTAAAGTTGAAAAACTGTTTTTT.

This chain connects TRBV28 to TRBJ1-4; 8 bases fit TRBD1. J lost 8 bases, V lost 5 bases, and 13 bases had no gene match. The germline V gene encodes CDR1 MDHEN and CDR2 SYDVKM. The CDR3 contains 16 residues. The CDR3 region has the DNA TGTGCCAGCAGTCTCCCCGCAGGGGGCGCGAGGGAAAAACTGTTTTTT. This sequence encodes CASSLPAGGAREKLFF.

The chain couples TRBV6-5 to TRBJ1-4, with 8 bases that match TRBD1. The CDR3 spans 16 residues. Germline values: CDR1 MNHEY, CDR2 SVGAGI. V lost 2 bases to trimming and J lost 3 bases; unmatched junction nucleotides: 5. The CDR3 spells CASSYAPTGANEKLFF. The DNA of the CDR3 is TGTGCCAGCAGTTACGCCCCGACAGGGGCTAATGAAAAACTGTTTTTT.

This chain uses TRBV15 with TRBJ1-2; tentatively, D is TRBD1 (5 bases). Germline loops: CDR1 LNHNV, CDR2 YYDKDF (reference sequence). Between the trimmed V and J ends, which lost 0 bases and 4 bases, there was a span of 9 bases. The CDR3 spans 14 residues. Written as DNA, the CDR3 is TGTGCCACCAGCAGAGAAGGGGTGGGCTATGGCTACACCTTC. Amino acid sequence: CATSREGVGYGYTF. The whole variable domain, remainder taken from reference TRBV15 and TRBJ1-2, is DAMVIQNPRYQVTQFGKPVTLSCSQTLNHNVMYWYQQKSSQAPKLLFHYYDKDFNNEADTPDNFQSRRPNTSFCFLDIRSPGLGDTAMYLCATSREGVGYGYTFGSGTRLTVV.

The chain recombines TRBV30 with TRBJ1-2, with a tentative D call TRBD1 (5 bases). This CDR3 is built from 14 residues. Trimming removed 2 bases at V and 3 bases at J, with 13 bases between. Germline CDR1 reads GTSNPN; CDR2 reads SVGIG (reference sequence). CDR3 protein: CAWSPWTRDYGYTF. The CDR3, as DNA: TGTGCCTGGAGTCCCTGGACACGGGACTATGGCTACACCTTC.

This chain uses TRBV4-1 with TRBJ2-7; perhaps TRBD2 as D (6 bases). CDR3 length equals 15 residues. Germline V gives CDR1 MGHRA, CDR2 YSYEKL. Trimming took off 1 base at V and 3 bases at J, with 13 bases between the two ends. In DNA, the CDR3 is TGCGCCAGCAGCCAAGGGCTAGCGATCGTCTACGAGCAGTACTTC. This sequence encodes CASSQGLAIVYEQYF.